The 8 T cell receptor beta chains below come from one sample, sequenced in a study of shared clonotypes between healthy human individuals. The repertoire was sequenced with immunoSEQ multiplex PCR; TCRdb's copy has only in-frame clones and lacks some. Of some 1 million clones detected, about three quarters appear once; the ten largest clones hold approximately 1.5%. What was sequenced was memory CD4+ T cells sorted from blood. The sample's subset: CD45RA-negative fraction. The receptors here all came from a man younger than 35 in good health.

The V call is TRBV5-1, the J call TRBJ2-2; perhaps TRBD2 as D (5 bases). Trimming took off 4 bases at V and 5 bases at J, with 15 bases between the two ends. The CDR3 spans 15 residues. Per the germline V gene, CDR1 is SGHRS and CDR2 is YFSETQ. The CDR3 bases are TGCGCCAGCAGCCAATTTGCCTCGGGGACCGGGGAGCTGTTTTTT. Protein: CASSQFASGTGELFF.

This chain uses TRBV28 with TRBJ1-1; D call uncertain. The CDR3 runs to 12 residues. Germline loops: CDR1 MDHEN, CDR2 SYDVKM. The V end lost 6 bases, the J end lost 6 bases, and 11 bases lay between the germline ends. This chain's CDR3 is CASSPLLSEAFF. The CDR3 region has the DNA TGTGCCAGCAGCCCACTACTTTCTGAAGCTTTCTTT.

This clone was counted ten times or more. The chain has TRBV7-3 and TRBJ1-2; TRBD1 matches at 11 bases. The germline V gene has CDR1 SGHTA and CDR2 FQGTGA. The J segment lost 7 bases and the V segment lost 3 bases, leaving 10 bases of the junction unmatched. This CDR3 has 16 residues. The CDR3 loop reads CASSLAGGQGALGYTF. The CDR3 DNA reads TGTGCCAGCAGCTTGGCCGGAGGACAGGGGGCGCTTGGCTACACCTTC.

The chain recombines TRBV28 with TRBJ1-2; possibly TRBD1 for D (5 bases). The CDR3 contains 13 residues. Germline values: CDR1 MDHEN, CDR2 SYDVKM. Trimming shortened V by 7 bases and J by 7 bases, and 16 bases separated the two germline ends. CDR3 protein: CASTGQGPSGYTF. CDR3 coding DNA: TGTGCCAGCACAGGGCAGGGCCCTTCTGGCTACACCTTC.

This clone showed up just once. V is TRBV5-4 and J is TRBJ1-2, with 8 bases matching TRBD1. With 4 bases clipped from V and 4 bases from J, the junction kept 9 bases outside the gene matches. In germline, CDR1 is SGHNT, CDR2 YYREEE (reference sequence). The CDR3 is 15 residues long. The CDR3 DNA reads TGTGCCAGCAGCGACCGGACAGGGAGAGGCTATGGCTACACCTTC. Translation gives CASSDRTGRGYGYTF.

The chain recombines TRBV30 with TRBJ2-1; 7 nucleotides align to TRBD2. This CDR3 spans 14 amino acids. Germline V gene data show CDR1 as GTSNPN and CDR2 as SVGIG (reference sequence). Germline trimming cut 3 bases from V and 9 bases from J; bases unmatched to any gene: 11. Written as DNA, the CDR3 is TGTGCCTGGAGGGTTGGGGGAGGGCCCAGTGAGCAGTTCTTC. Its translation: CAWRVGGGPSEQFF.

The rearrangement joins TRBV5-5 to TRBJ2-6; D uncertain. The CDR3 consists of 15 residues. V was cut by 0 bases and J by 4 bases, with 8 bases left in between. Germline CDR1 SGHKS, CDR2 YYEKEE (reference sequence). The CDR3 DNA reads as TGTGCCAGCAGCTTGGTTGGGCACGGGGCCAACGTCCTGACTTTC. Translated: CASSLVGHGANVLTF.

The CDR3 loop reads CASSLSVKSNEQFF. CDR3 DNA: TGTGCCAGCAGTTTGAGTGTTAAGTCCAATGAGCAGTTCTTC. V usage is TRBV25-1 and J usage is TRBJ2-1; D gene unclear. The CDR3 is made up of 14 amino acids. Germline V gene sequence: CDR1 MGHDK, CDR2 SYGVNS. Deletions cut 5 bases from V and 6 bases from J, with 14 bases between.